Below, 24 T cell receptor beta chains from the same sample are listed, as sequenced in a study of T cell repertoires in cytomegalovirus infection. TCRdb itself ran the reads through MiXCR, one entry per CDR3 protein. The table lists 300,000 to 400,000 distinct CDR3 sequences, under 35% of them singletons. These receptors are not linked to any known antigen. The source material was cultured PBMCs, sampled from culture after CMV antigen stimulation. The receptors here all came from a human donor in good health (CMV status not recorded). Some clones in this sample may be carry-over from other donors' samples.

The chain links TRBV7-4 to TRBJ2-3; a weak D match, TRBD1 (5 bases). Trimming removed 5 bases at V and 0 bases at J, with 18 bases between. This CDR3 is built from 17 residues. Germline V gene sequence: CDR1 SGHVT, CDR2 SQSDAQ. Here the CDR3 DNA reads TGTGCCAGCAGCCGACTGATAATGGACACTAGCACAGATACGCAGTATTTT. The encoded protein is CASSRLIMDTSTDTQYF.

The chain is built from TRBV24-1 and TRBJ2-1; TRBD2 matches at 14 bases. This CDR3 region has 19 residues. Germline CDR1 is KGHDR and CDR2 is SFDVKD. V lost 3 bases to trimming and J lost 4 bases; unmatched junction nucleotides: 10. The DNA for the CDR3 is TGTGCCACCAGTGATCTACCTATCAGACTAGCGGGGGGGTACAATGAGCAGTTCTTC. This codes for CATSDLPIRLAGGYNEQFF.

The chain uses TRBV6-1 and TRBJ1-1; 7 nucleotides agree with TRBD1. The CDR3 contains 16 residues. CDR1 is MNHNS, CDR2 SASEGT, per germline. The ends lost 5 bases at V and 6 bases at J; junction bases unmatched: 15. This chain's CDR3 is CASSIAPDRVGPEAFF. CDR3 nucleotides: TGTGCCAGCAGTATCGCCCCCGACAGGGTTGGTCCTGAAGCTTTCTTT.

This rearrangement joins TRBV9 to TRBJ1-6; TRBD1 is a possible D gene (5 bases). There are 16 residues in the CDR3. Trimming removed 3 bases from V and 0 bases from J, with 10 bases in between. Per the germline V gene, CDR1 is SGDLS and CDR2 is YYNGEE. The CDR3 sequence: CASSARVSSYNSPLHF. CDR3 bases: TGTGCCAGCAGCGCCAGGGTTAGCTCCTATAATTCACCCCTCCACTTT.

This chain links TRBV6-5 with TRBJ2-7, with 11 bases aligning to TRBD2. The germline CDR1 and CDR2 sequences are MNHEY and SVGAGI. CDR3 length equals 17 residues. V was pared by 0 bases and J by 6 bases, with 10 bases of the junction left unmatched. CDR3 DNA: TGTGCCAGCAGTTACTCAGTTAGCGGGAGGGCCGACTCCGAGCAGTACTTC. Its protein product is CASSYSVSGRADSEQYF.

The chain carries TRBV5-6 and TRBJ1-5, with D maybe TRBD1 (5 bases). Trimming pared 3 bases from V and 0 bases from J, leaving 10 bases between. CDR1 is SGHDT and CDR2 is YYEEEE in the germline V gene. This CDR3 region has 15 residues. The CDR3 is CASSWGPNSNQPQHF. The CDR3 bases are TGTGCCAGCAGCTGGGGACCGAATAGCAATCAGCCCCAGCATTTT.

The genes are TRBV5-4 and TRBJ2-7, with 11 bases identical to TRBD1. After removal of 4 bases from V and 5 bases from J, the junction contained 11 bases not matched to a gene. CDR3 length: 16 residues. The germline gives CDR1 SGHNT, CDR2 YYREEE (reference sequence). The CDR3 is CASSKDPGTGGHEQYF. Here the CDR3 DNA reads TGTGCCAGCAGCAAGGACCCCGGGACAGGGGGACACGAGCAGTACTTC.

This clonotype came up once. The rearrangement links TRBV19 to TRBJ1-2; D possibly corresponds to TRBD1 (5 bases). Germline V gene data show CDR1 as LNHDA and CDR2 as SQIVND (reference sequence). V lost 3 bases to trimming and J lost 0 bases, with 11 bases between them. This CDR3 is built from 15 residues. CDR3 bases: TGTGCCAGTAGTATCACTGGGGACGCTAACTATGGCTACACCTTC. Amino acids: CASSITGDANYGYTF.

In its sample, this clonotype was seen a few times. The chain uses TRBV5-6 and TRBJ2-7; TRBD2 matches at 11 bases. Germline-derived CDR1 and CDR2 are SGHDT and YYEEEE. This CDR3 contains 16 residues. V lost 4 bases and J lost 5; bases outside the gene matches: 11. The CDR3 protein is CASSPQTLAGDHEQYF. The DNA of the CDR3 is TGTGCCAGCAGCCCACAAACACTAGCGGGAGACCACGAGCAGTACTTC.

This clonotype came up a few times. The DNA for the CDR3 is TGTGCCAGCAGTTTTGGTAGTCCCCTCAACAATGAGCAGTTCTTC. It encodes CASSFGSPLNNEQFF. The gene calls are TRBV12-3 or TRBV12-4 and TRBJ2-1; D call uncertain. CDR3 length equals 15 residues. The V and J ends lost 3 bases and 5 bases respectively, with 14 bases between them.

There are a few counts of this clonotype. The chain recombines TRBV4-2 with TRBJ2-5; TRBD2 matches at 8 bases. The germline gives CDR1 LGHNA, CDR2 YNFKEQ. The CDR3 has 16 amino acids. Germline trimming cut 1 base from V and 2 bases from J; bases unmatched to any gene: 6. Here the CDR3 DNA reads TGTGCCAGCAGCCAAGTTATAAGCGGGGGACAAGAGACCCAGTACTTC. It yields the protein CASSQVISGGQETQYF.

This clonotype was counted ten times or more. V and J are TRBV12-3 or TRBV12-4 and TRBJ1-4, with D hard to call. Trimming left V 2 bases short and J 0 bases short, with 4 bases between. This CDR3 contains 14 residues. Written as DNA, the CDR3 is TGTGCCAGCAGTTTAAAAGCAACTAATGAAAAACTGTTTTTT. As protein: CASSLKATNEKLFF.

V gene TRBV10-2 combines with J gene TRBJ1-5; D remains ambiguous. V lost 4 bases to trimming and J lost 0 bases, with 13 bases between them. Germline V lookup: CDR1 WSHSY, CDR2 SAAADI. The CDR3 totals 16 residues. In nucleotides, the CDR3 is TGCGCCAGCAGTGGCCTGGGGAGGAATAGCAATCAGCCCCAGCATTTT. Amino acids: CASSGLGRNSNQPQHF.

V and J are TRBV24-1 and TRBJ1-5; no firm D call. Trimming pared 2 bases from V and 11 bases from J, leaving 9 bases between. The CDR3 runs 12 residues. CDR1 and CDR2 (germline): KGHDR, SFDVKD. The CDR3 loop reads CATSDYTSAQHF. CDR3 bases: TGTGCCACCAGTGATTATACAAGCGCCCAGCATTTT.

This chain joins TRBV28 and TRBJ1-5, with a weak D call TRBD1 (6 bases). CDR3 length: 16 amino acids. V lost 0 bases to trimming and J lost 2 bases, with 11 bases between them. Germline assignment: CDR1 MDHEN and CDR2 SYDVKM. CDR3 sequence: CASSLWGGGGNQPQHF. In DNA form, the CDR3 reads TGTGCCAGCAGTTTATGGGGGGGGGGCGGCAATCAGCCCCAGCATTTT.

The chain couples TRBV2 to TRBJ2-3, with D perhaps being TRBD1 or TRBD2 (5 bases each). The CDR3 covers 15 residues. The V gene's germline CDR1 is SNHLY and CDR2 FYNNEI. Deletions cut 0 bases from V and 6 bases from J, with 13 bases between. CDR3 DNA sequence: TGTGCCAGCAGTGAAGCCAGAGCCGGGGCGGATACGCAGTATTTT. Translated, it gives CASSEARAGADTQYF.

Ten or more counts support this clonotype. The chain has TRBV7-2 and TRBJ2-3; D gene uncertain. The CDR3 contains 15 residues. CDR1 is SGHTA, CDR2 FQGNSA, per germline. V dropped 5 bases and J dropped 0 bases, with 12 bases sitting between them. The CDR3 bases are TGTGCCAGCAGCGCCCGCAGAGCTAGCACAGATACGCAGTATTTT. Translation: CASSARRASTDTQYF.

The chain is built from TRBV12-5 and TRBJ1-1; 10 nucleotides line up with TRBD1. Germline CDR1 reads LGHNT; CDR2 reads FRNRAP. CDR3 size: 16 residues. Germline trimming cut 5 bases from V and 6 bases from J; bases unmatched to any gene: 12. CDR3 region: CASGIGTGAYLSEAFF. In DNA, the CDR3 is TGTGCTAGTGGTATCGGGACAGGGGCCTATTTGTCTGAAGCTTTCTTT.

This clonotype has just a few counts. The chain employs TRBV6-6 and TRBJ2-1; D remains ambiguous. CDR1 and CDR2 (germline): MNHNY, SVGAGI (reference sequence). CDR3 length: 14 amino acids. V lost 8 bases to trimming and J lost 3 bases, with 14 bases between them. DNA of the CDR3: TGTGCCAGCTCCCGGAGCGCAGACTACAATGAGCAGTTCTTC. Its translation is CASSRSADYNEQFF.

This clonotype was detected a few times. The chain links TRBV20-1 to TRBJ2-5, with a tentative D call TRBD1 (6 bases). Germline assignment: CDR1 DFQATT and CDR2 SNEGSKA (reference sequence). This CDR3 is 15 amino acids long. V was clipped by 3 bases and J by 4 bases, with 18 bases between them. CDR3 region: CSASGRGSGRETQYF. The CDR3 region has the DNA TGCAGTGCTAGCGGAAGGGGGTCCGGCAGAGAGACCCAGTACTTC.

This clonotype was seen ten or more times. J is TRBJ2-5 and V is TRBV12-3 or TRBV12-4, with D uncertain. The length of the CDR3 is 11 residues. V was clipped by 6 bases and J by 5 bases, with 7 bases between them. The CDR3 here is CASSLRETQYF. Written as DNA, the CDR3 is TGTGCCAGCAGCTTACGGGAGACCCAGTACTTC.

The table lists this clonotype with a count of one. The chain recombines TRBV20-1 with TRBJ2-1; D is uncertain. Germline CDR1 is DFQATT and CDR2 is SNEGSKA (reference sequence). Trimming removed 2 bases at V and 10 bases at J, with 18 bases between. This CDR3 is 14 amino acids long. The CDR3 DNA sequence: TGCAGTGCTAGACCACGCCAACCTTTAGGGGAGCAGTTCTTC. Translating it yields CSARPRQPLGEQFF.

The V call is TRBV9, the J call TRBJ1-4; D possibly corresponds to TRBD1 (5 bases). The CDR3 extends over 13 amino acids. CDR1 and CDR2 from the germline V gene are SGDLS and YYNGEE. The ends were cut back, 4 bases at V and 10 bases at J, with 14 bases in the middle. CDR3 amino acids: CASSREGEGKLFF. The CDR3 DNA follows: TGTGCCAGCAGCCGGGAAGGGGAAGGAAAACTGTTTTTT.

This clonotype has just a few counts. The rearrangement uses TRBV7-9 and TRBJ2-7, with TRBD2 as a possible D gene (6 bases). The CDR3 contains 13 residues. The ends were cut back, 5 bases at V and 6 bases at J, with 14 bases in the middle. Per germline, CDR1 SEHNR and CDR2 FQNEAQ (reference sequence). The CDR3 sequence: CASSDGTFSEQYF. The CDR3 DNA is TGTGCCAGCAGCGACGGGACTTTCTCCGAGCAGTACTTC.